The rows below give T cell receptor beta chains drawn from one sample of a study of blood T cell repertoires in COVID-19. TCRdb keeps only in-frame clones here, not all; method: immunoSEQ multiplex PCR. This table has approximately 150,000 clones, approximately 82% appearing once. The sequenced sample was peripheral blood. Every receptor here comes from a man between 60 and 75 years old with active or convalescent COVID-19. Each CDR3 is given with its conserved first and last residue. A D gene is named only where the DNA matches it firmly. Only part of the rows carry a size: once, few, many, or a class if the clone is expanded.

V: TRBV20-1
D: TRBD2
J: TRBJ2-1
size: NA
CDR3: CSASTRLAGNEQFF
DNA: TGCAGTGCTAGTACCCGACTAGCGGGAAATGAGCAGTTCTTC

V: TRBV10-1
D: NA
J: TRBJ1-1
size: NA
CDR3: CASSESLGPTTEAFF
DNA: TGCGCCAGCAGTGAGTCGCTGGGGCCGACCACTGAAGCTTTCTTT

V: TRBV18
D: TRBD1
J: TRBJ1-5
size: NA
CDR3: CASSPYGTGNNQPQHF
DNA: TGTGCCAGCTCACCTTATGGGACAGGGAACAATCAGCCCCAGCATTTT

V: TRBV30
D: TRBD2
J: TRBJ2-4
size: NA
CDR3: CAWEGGFQNIQYF
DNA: TGTGCCTGGGAGGGAGGGTTTCAAAACATTCAGTACTTC

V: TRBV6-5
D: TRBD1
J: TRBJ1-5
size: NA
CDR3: CLTGVDQPQHF
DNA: TGTTTGACAGGGGTGGATCAGCCCCAGCATTTT

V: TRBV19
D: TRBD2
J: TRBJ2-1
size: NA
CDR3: CASTRTSGPLSYNEQFF
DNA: TGTGCCTCTACTAGGACTAGCGGGCCTCTCTCCTACAATGAGCAGTTCTTC

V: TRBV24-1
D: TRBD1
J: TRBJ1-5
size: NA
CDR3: CATSESAGTGNQPQHF
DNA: TGTGCCACCAGTGAGAGCGCCGGGACAGGGAATCAGCCCCAGCATTTT

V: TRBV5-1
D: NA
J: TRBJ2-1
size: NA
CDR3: CASSTTQGSYNEQFF
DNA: TGCGCCAGCAGCACGACACAGGGCTCCTACAATGAGCAGTTCTTC

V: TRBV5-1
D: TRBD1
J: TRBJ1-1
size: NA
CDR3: CASSPDRGTEAFF
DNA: TGCGCCAGCAGCCCCGACAGGGGCACTGAAGCTTTCTTT

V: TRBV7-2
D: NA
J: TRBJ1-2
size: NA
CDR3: CASRTGTGYGYTF
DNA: TGTGCCAGCAGAACCGGGACTGGATATGGCTACACCTTC

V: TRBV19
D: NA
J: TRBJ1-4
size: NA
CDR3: CASSWRGTNEKLFF
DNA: TGTGCCAGTTCTTGGAGGGGAACTAATGAAAAACTGTTTTTT

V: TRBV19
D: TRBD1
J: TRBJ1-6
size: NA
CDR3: CASSMSGGYNSPLHF
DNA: TGTGCCAGTAGTATGTCAGGGGGTTATAATTCACCCCTCCACTTT

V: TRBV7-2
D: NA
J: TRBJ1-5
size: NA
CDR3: CASSLALTGASNQPQHF
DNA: TGTGCCAGCAGCTTAGCCTTGACAGGCGCGAGCAATCAGCCCCAGCATTTT

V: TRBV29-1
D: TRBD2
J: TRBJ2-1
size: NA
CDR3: CSVGLAGNEQFF
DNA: TGCAGCGTCGGACTAGCGGGAAATGAGCAGTTCTTC

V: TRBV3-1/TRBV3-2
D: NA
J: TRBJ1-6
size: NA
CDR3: CASSQDLTDYNSPLHF
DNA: TGTGCCAGCAGCCAAGATCTCACAGACTATAATTCACCCCTCCACTTT

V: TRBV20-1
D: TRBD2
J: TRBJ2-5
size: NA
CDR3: CSASTWEGYQETQYF
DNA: TGCAGTGCTAGTACCTGGGAGGGGTACCAAGAGACCCAGTACTTC

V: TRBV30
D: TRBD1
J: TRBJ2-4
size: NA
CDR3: CAWSEPDRGRSAKNIQYF
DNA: TGTGCCTGGAGTGAACCGGACAGGGGGAGGTCTGCCAAAAACATTCAGTACTTC

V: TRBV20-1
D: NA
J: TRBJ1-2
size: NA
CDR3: CSARTYHGYTF
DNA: TGCAGTGCTAGGACATATCACGGCTACACCTTC

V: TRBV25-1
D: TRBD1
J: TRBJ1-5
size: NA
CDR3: CASSETGTGGPQPQHF
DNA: TGTGCCAGCAGTGAAACCGGGACAGGGGGACCTCAGCCCCAGCATTTT

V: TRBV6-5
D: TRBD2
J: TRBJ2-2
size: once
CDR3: CASRKLAGDTGELFF
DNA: TGTGCCAGCAGGAAACTAGCGGGAGACACCGGGGAGCTGTTTTTT

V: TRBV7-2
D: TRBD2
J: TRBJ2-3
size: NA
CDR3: CASSLTSGRDTQYF
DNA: TGTGCCAGCAGCTTGACTAGCGGGAGGGATACGCAGTATTTT

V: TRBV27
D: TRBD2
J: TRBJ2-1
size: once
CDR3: CASSLSGSSYNEQFF
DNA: TGTGCCAGCAGTTTGAGCGGGAGCTCCTACAATGAGCAGTTCTTC

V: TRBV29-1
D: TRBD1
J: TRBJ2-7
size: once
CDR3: CSVAGTGKTYAQYF
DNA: TGCAGCGTGGCCGGGACAGGGAAGACCTACGCGCAGTACTTC

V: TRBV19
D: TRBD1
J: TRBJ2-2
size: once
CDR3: CASRDRGTGELFF
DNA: TGTGCCAGTAGGGACAGGGGCACCGGGGAGCTGTTTTTT

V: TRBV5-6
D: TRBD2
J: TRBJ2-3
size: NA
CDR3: CASSGGLANTDTQYF
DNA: TGTGCCAGCAGCGGGGGACTAGCGAACACAGATACGCAGTATTTT

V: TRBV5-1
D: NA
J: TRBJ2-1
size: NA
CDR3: CASSYRNNEQFF
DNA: TGCGCCAGCAGCTACAGGAACAATGAGCAGTTCTTC

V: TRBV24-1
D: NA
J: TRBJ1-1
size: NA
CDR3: CATSKQGQSTEAFF
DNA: TGTGCCACCAGTAAACAGGGTCAGTCCACTGAAGCTTTCTTT

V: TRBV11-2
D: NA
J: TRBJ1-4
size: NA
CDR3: CASSVGEGRTEKLFF
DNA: TGTGCCAGCAGCGTGGGGGAGGGGAGGACTGAAAAACTGTTTTTT

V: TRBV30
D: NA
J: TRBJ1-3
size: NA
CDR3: CAWSVRFGSGRMSSGNTIYF
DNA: TGTGCCTGGAGTGTAAGGTTTGGCTCCGGGAGGATGAGCTCTGGAAACACCATATATTTT

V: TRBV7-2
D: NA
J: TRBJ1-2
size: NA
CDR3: CASSLARRSSYGYTF
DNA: TGTGCCAGCAGCTTAGCGCGCCGATCTAGCTATGGCTACACCTTC

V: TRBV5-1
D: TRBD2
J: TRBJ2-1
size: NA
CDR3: CASSWTSGTSYNEQFF
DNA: TGCGCCAGCAGCTGGACTAGCGGGACCTCCTACAATGAGCAGTTCTTC

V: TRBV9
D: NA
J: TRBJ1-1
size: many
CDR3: CASTRDRDTEAFF
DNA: TGTGCCAGCACCCGGGATCGGGACACTGAAGCTTTCTTT

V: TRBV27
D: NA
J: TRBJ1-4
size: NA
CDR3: CASSLGATNEKLFF
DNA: TGTGCCAGCAGTTTGGGCGCGACTAATGAAAAACTGTTTTTT

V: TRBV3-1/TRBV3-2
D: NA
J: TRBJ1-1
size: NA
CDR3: CASSPGWGQQEAFF
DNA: TGTGCCAGCAGCCCCGGCTGGGGCCAGCAAGAAGCTTTCTTT

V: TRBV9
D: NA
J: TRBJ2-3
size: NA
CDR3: CASSWGLADTDTQYF
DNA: TGTGCCAGCAGCTGGGGGCTAGCGGACACAGATACGCAGTATTTT

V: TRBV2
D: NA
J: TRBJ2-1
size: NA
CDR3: CASSPLNEQFF
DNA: TGTGCCAGCAGCCCTCTGAATGAGCAGTTCTTC

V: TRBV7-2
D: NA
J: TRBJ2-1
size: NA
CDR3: CASSPRVENFYNEQFF
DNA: TGTGCCAGCAGCCCGCGGGTAGAGAACTTCTACAATGAGCAGTTCTTC

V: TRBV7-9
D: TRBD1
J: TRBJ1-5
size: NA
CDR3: CASSWTGAQPQHF
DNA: TGTGCCAGCTCATGGACAGGGGCCCAGCCCCAGCATTTT

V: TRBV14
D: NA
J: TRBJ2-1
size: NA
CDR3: CASSRMKGVSYNEQFF
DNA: TGTGCCAGCAGCCGGATGAAGGGGGTTTCCTACAATGAGCAGTTCTTC

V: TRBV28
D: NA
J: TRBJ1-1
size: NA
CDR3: CASSLGGAGDTEAFF
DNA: TGTGCCAGCAGTTTAGGTGGGGCGGGGGACACTGAAGCTTTCTTT

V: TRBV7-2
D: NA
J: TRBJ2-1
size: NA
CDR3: CASSLVGLNNEQFF
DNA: TGTGCCAGCAGCTTAGTAGGACTGAACAATGAGCAGTTCTTC

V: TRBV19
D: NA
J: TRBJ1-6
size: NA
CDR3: CASNRGGNNSPLHF
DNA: TGTGCCAGTAACCGGGGAGGAAATAATTCACCCCTCCACTTT

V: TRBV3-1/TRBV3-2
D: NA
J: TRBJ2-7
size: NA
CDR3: CASSQDVRLTYEQYF
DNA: TGTGCCAGCAGCCAAGATGTTCGTCTGACTTACGAGCAGTACTTC

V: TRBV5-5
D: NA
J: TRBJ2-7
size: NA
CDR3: CASSFSGGVGYEQYF
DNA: TGTGCCAGCAGCTTTAGTGGCGGGGTTGGCTACGAGCAGTACTTC

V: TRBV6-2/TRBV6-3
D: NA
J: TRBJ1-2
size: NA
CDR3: CASSYDRGYGYTF
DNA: TGTGCCAGCAGTTACGATAGGGGATATGGCTACACCTTC

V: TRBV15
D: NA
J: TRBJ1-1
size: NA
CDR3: CATSRGRGWDTEAFF
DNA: TGTGCCACCAGCAGAGGCAGGGGTTGGGACACTGAAGCTTTCTTT

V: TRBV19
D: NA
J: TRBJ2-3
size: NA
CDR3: CASSCPGSCF
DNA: TGTGCCAGTAGTTGTCCTGGGAGTTGTTTT

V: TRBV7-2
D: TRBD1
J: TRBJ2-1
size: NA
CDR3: CASSSGQNNHNEQFF
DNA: TGTGCCAGCAGCTCGGGACAGAATAACCACAATGAGCAGTTCTTC

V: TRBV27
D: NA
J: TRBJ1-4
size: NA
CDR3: CASSLIGDYLSGEKLFF
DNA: TGTGCCAGCAGTCTCATTGGGGACTACCTGAGTGGGGAAAAACTGTTTTTT

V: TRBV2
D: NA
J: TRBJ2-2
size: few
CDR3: CASKTPSNTGELFF
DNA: TGTGCCAGCAAGACACCCTCGAACACCGGGGAGCTGTTTTTT

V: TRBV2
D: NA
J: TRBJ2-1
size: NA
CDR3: CASNEPDSVAEQFF
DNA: TGTGCCAGCAACGAACCGGACAGCGTTGCTGAGCAGTTCTTC

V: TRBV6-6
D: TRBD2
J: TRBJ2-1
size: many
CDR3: CASSLITRASGNNEQFF
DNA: TGTGCCAGCAGTCTTATAACCAGGGCTAGCGGTAACAATGAGCAGTTCTTC

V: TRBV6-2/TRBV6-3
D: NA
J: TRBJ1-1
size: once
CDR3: CASSPTPGLTEAFF
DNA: TGTGCCAGCAGCCCCACCCCAGGGTTAACTGAAGCTTTCTTT

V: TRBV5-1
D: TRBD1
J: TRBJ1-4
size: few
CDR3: CASSPGQGAYTNEKLFF
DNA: TGCGCCAGCAGTCCGGGACAGGGGGCGTATACTAATGAAAAACTGTTTTTT

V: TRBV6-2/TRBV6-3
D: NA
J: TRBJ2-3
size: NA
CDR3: CASSYGLKQQYF
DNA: TGTGCCAGCAGTTACGGGCTAAAACAGCAGTATTTT

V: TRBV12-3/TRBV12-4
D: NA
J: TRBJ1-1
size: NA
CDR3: CASRSVRNTEAFF
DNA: TGTGCCAGCAGATCCGTTAGGAACACTGAAGCTTTCTTT